This TCR beta chain originates from a study of blood T cell repertoires in COVID-19. Across the whole study: The cDNA or gDNA used as material had been derived from T cells, B-cell-depleted T cells, or PBMCs.

In the original processing: Amplification of reference gene primers provided the estimated nucleated cell counts. TCRdb's copy holds only in-frame clones and misses some; the assay was immunoSEQ multiplex PCR. The DNA was the basis for D and trimming; V, J and clone size are from that table. The sample lists 45,000 to 55,000 clones, less than 90% occurring once. Unmatched junction bases numbered 7, after V lost 3 bases and J lost 2 bases. The CDR3 is 16 residues long. The germline CDR1 and CDR2 sequences are WNHNN and SYGVQD (reference sequence). The clonotype comes from a human donor in a cohort sampled during active COVID-19. This sequence joins TRBV10-1 and TRBJ2-5; the match to TRBD2 covers 9 bases. Sequencing was performed on peripheral blood. The CDR3 loop is CASSEASSGEQETQYF. DNA of the CDR3: TGCGCCAGCAGTGAAGCCTCTAGCGGGGAACAAGAGACCCAGTACTTC.